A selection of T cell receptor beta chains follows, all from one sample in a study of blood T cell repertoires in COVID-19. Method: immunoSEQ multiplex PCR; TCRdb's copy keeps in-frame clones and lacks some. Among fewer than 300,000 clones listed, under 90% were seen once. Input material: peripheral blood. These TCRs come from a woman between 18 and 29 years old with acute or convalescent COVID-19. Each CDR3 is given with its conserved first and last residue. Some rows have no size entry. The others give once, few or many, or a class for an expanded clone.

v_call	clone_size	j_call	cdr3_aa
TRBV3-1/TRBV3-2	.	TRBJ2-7	CASSQDPGSYEQYF
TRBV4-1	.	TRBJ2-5	CASSPSGTGETQYF
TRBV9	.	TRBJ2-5	CASSVDVGGRETQYF
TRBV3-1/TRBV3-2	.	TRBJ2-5	CASRPSVLETQYF
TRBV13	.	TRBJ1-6	CASSFGTVNSPLHF
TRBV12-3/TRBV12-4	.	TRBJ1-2	CASSRRQGFFTF
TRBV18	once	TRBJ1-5	CASSPGQRNQPQHF
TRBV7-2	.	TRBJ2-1	CASSFQREGYEQFF
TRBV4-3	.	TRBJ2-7	CASSRELQTSGNYEQYF
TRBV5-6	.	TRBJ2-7	CASSPREQVFYEQYF
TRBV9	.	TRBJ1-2	CASSVITGGLTGYTF
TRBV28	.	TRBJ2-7	CASSLGGGRSHEQYF
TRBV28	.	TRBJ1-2	CASHTGGGGYTF
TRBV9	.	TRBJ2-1	CASSVRPSGLTYNEQFF
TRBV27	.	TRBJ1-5	CASRKPGDWGGEAYSNQPQHF
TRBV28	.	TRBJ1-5	CASSLTTVNQPQHF
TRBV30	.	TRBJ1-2	CAWSGGNYGYTF
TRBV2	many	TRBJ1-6	CASSEPGLASPLHF
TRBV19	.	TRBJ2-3	CASRQGTTYTDTQYF
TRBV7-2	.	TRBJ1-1	CASSLGEPRVNTEAFF
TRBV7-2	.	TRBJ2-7	CASSLAGLGSWDEQYF
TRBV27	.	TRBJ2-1	CASSLTGTSGPNEQFF
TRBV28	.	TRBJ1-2	CASSSPYRDRATNYGYTF
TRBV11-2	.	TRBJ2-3	CASSLPSASTGTDTQYF
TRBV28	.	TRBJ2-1	CASTETSGFYEQFF
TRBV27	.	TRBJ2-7	CAAGSYEQYF
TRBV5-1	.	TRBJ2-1	CASSWYPTGQSYNEQFF
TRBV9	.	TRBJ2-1	CASSASRDRGSSYNEQFF
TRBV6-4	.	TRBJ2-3	CASSGELGQRQYF
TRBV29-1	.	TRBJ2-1	CSVDLRGLAGLGNEQFF
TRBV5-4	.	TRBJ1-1	CASSSDRGNTEAFF
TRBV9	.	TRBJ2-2	CASSVGAGEYAGELFF
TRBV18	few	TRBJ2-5	CASSVGGAKETQYF
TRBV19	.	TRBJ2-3	CASSIDRTGSIEDTQYF
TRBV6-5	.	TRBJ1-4	CASRQTGNHEKLFF
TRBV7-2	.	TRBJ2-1	CASSKPGLGYNEQFF
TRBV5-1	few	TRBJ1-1	CASSLGGPGMVEAFF
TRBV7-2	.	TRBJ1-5	CASSLVRDSNQPQHF
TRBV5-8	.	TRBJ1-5	CASSSGQGANQPQHF
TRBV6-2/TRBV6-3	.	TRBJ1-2	CASSYSTGSGYTF
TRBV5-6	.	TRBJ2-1	CASSPLAGGPGEQFF
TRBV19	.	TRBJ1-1	CASLSIDRGMAEAFF
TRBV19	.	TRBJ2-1	CASSIDGSGLGRGEQFF
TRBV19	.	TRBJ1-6	CASSMGQGNSPLHF
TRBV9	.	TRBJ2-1	CASSVLREGFDEQFF
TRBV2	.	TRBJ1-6	CATRGTGDSPLHF
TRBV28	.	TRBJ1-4	CASSFGGPTNEKLFF
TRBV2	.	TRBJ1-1	CASSDMSGREAFF
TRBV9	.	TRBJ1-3	CASSDTGTPGNTIYF
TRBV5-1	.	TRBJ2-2	CASSLDITGELFF
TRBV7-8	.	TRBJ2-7	CASSLAYVRLAGVNEQYF
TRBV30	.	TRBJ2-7	CAWIPTSAPYEQYF
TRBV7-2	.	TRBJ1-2	CASSPWTGAEGYTF
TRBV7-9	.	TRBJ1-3	CASSPLERSVGNTIYF
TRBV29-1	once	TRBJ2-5	CSVRGPGQETQYF
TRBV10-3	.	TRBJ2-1	CAIRSGSVFNEQFF
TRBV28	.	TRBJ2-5	CASSPRQGMYF
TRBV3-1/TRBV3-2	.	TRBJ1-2	CASSPRQGMDYGYTF
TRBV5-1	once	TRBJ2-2	CASSLASGQGDTGELFF
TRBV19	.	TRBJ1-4	CASSPHTPGAGEKLFF